These 29 T cell receptor beta chains came from one sample sequenced in a study of blood T cells in healthy people across ages. The use of a sample-barcoded 5' primer and a J-beta primer mix characterized a second PCR of roughly 7 to 12 cycles. In TCRdb, the 5' RACE reads were re-called with MiXCR into one record per CDR3 protein. The table shows 650,000 or so distinct CDR3 sequences, with 45% to 60% occurring only once. Source material: blood. Receptors were obtained from a woman older than 75 in good health.

This clonotype was detected many times. The chain employs TRBV6-5 and TRBJ2-2; no definite D call. Germline CDR1 MNHEY, CDR2 SVGAGI. The CDR3 runs to 13 residues. V lost 5 bases, J lost 7 bases, and 11 bases lay in between. The CDR3 coding sequence is TGTGCCAGCAGTAACCGACCCATCGGGGAGCTGTTTTTT. The encoded protein is CASSNRPIGELFF.

To note about this clonotype: A much more abundant neighbour one base away suggests this may be a read error. The rearrangement uses TRBV12-3 or TRBV12-4 and TRBJ2-4, with D maybe TRBD1 (6 bases). The assigned J gene may be wrong: the sequence end matches TRBJ2-5 better. The CDR3 contains 14 residues. The CDR3 loop reads CASRLSQGWETQYF. The CDR3 DNA is TGTGCCAGCAGGTTATCACAGGGTTGGGAGACCCAGTACTTC.

In this sample, this clonotype turned up a few times. The V gene is TRBV27, the J gene TRBJ2-7; TRBD2 agrees at 9 bases. Germline CDR1 is MNHEY and CDR2 is SMNVEV (reference sequence). The CDR3 is 12 residues long. The V and J ends lost 5 bases and 5 bases, in that order; junction bases with no gene match: 1. The CDR3 sequence is CASSRGRDEQYF. CDR3 DNA: TGTGCCAGCAGTCGCGGGAGGGACGAGCAGTACTTC.

About this clonotype: A single base separates this from a much larger clone, so it may be a read error. The chain has TRBV7-2 and TRBJ2-3; tentatively, D is TRBD2 (6 bases). The CDR3 totals 15 residues. Germline assignment: CDR1 SGHTA and CDR2 FQGNSA. The CDR3 DNA follows: TGTGCCAGCAACTTAGTAGTGGGAGGTGAAGATACGCAGTATTTT. Amino acid sequence: CASNLVVGGEDTQYF.

This clonotype showed up many times. The chain uses TRBV2 and TRBJ1-2; 8 nucleotides line up with TRBD1. V gave up 3 bases and J gave up 3 bases; unmatched junction bases: 3. The CDR3 loop spans 14 amino acids. The germline V gene encodes CDR1 SNHLY and CDR2 FYNNEI. The CDR3 protein is CASSDRGRDYGYTF. The DNA for the CDR3 is TGTGCCAGCAGTGACAGGGGGCGCGACTATGGCTACACCTTC. Complete variable domain (other parts from reference TRBV2 and TRBJ1-2): EPEVTQTPSHQVTQMGQEVILRCVPISNHLYFYWYRQILGQKVEFLVSFYNNEISEKSEIFDDQFSVERPDGSNFTLKIRSTKLEDSAMYFCASSDRGRDYGYTFGSGTRLTVV.

The gene calls are TRBV7-2 and TRBJ1-2; perhaps TRBD1 as D (5 bases). V was clipped by 2 bases and J by 8 bases, with 12 bases between them. From germline, CDR1 is SGHTA and CDR2 FQGNSA. This CDR3 contains 13 residues. The CDR3, as DNA: TGTGCCAGCAGCTTACTCAGGGACGGGGGCTACACCTTC. Translating it yields CASSLLRDGGYTF.

In the case of this clonotype: Since a much larger clone is just one base distant, this may be a read error. The chain links TRBV29-1 to TRBJ2-5, with 9 bases matching TRBD1. CDR1 is SQVTM, CDR2 ANQGSEA, per germline. The CDR3 totals 13 residues. Unmatched junction bases numbered 8, after V lost 7 bases and J lost 5 bases. The CDR3 here is CSGEQGAGETQYF. The CDR3 nucleotides read TGCAGCGGGGAACAGGGGGCAGGGGAGACCCAGTACTTC. The complete variable domain, with remaining parts taken from reference TRBV29-1 and TRBJ2-5, reads SAVISQKPSRDICQRGTSLTIQCQVDSQVTMMFWYRQQPGQSLTLIATANQGSEATYESGFVIDKFPISRPNLTFSTLTVSNMSPEDSSIYLCSGEQGAGETQYFGPGTRLLVL.

There are many counts of this clonotype. The chain employs TRBV24-1 and TRBJ2-3; D is unresolved. Germline V gene lookup returns CDR1 KGHDR and CDR2 SFDVKD. V was trimmed by 4 bases and J by 7 bases, leaving 11 bases between them. The CDR3 spans 13 residues. CDR3 protein: CATSDQRTNTQYF. The DNA for the CDR3 is TGTGCCACCAGTGACCAGAGAACTAATACGCAGTATTTT.

The chain combines TRBV27 with TRBJ2-3; D gene unclear. V was trimmed by 5 bases and J by 6 bases, leaving 12 bases between them. CDR1 MNHEY and CDR2 SMNVEV come from the germline V gene (reference sequence). This CDR3 is 13 amino acids long. CDR3 DNA sequence: TGTGCCAGCAGTGGGCAGGCCCCCGATACGCAGTATTTT. It translates to CASSGQAPDTQYF.

The V and J genes are TRBV12-3 or TRBV12-4 and TRBJ1-2; TRBD1 matches at 12 bases. This CDR3 has 18 residues. The V gene end was trimmed by 6 bases and the J gene end by 2 bases; junction bases not matched to a gene: 13. This CDR3 reads CASSQSPGQGASNYGYTF. CDR3 nucleotides: TGTGCCAGCAGCCAAAGTCCGGGACAGGGGGCTTCCAACTATGGCTACACCTTC.

This clonotype came up a few times. Given a much more abundant clone one base away, this may be a read error. The V call is TRBV6-6, the J call TRBJ1-2, with D perhaps matching TRBD1 (5 bases). Germline CDR1 is MNHNY and CDR2 is SVGAGI (reference sequence). This CDR3 contains 15 residues. CDR3 in amino acids: CANSYADPTAYGYTF. The CDR3 nucleotides are TGTGCCAACAGTTACGCGGACCCGACAGCCTATGGCTACACCTTC.

This chain uses TRBV5-1 with TRBJ2-1; 9 nucleotides line up with TRBD2. The ends lost 6 bases at V and 0 bases at J; junction bases unmatched: 4. CDR3 length equals 15 residues. CDR1 and CDR2 (germline): SGHRS, YFSETQ. The CDR3 sequence: CASKLAGNSYNEQFF. As DNA, the CDR3 is TGCGCCAGCAAGCTAGCGGGGAACTCCTACAATGAGCAGTTCTTC. Variable domain in full (rest from reference TRBV5-1 and TRBJ2-1): KAGVTQTPRYLIKTRGQQVTLSCSPISGHRSVSWYQQTPGQGLQFLFEYFSETQRNKGNFPGRFSGRQFSNSRSEMNVSTLELGDSALYLCASKLAGNSYNEQFFGPGTRLTVL.

The chain's CDR3 is CASSLALDNEQFF. Written as DNA, the CDR3 is TGCGCCAGCAGCTTGGCACTTGACAATGAGCAGTTCTTC. This chain connects TRBV5-1 to TRBJ2-1, with D hard to call. Germline CDR1 SGHRS, CDR2 YFSETQ. The ends were cut back, 0 bases at V and 5 bases at J, with 6 bases in the middle. This CDR3 contains 13 residues.

The V and J genes are TRBV4-1 and TRBJ2-2; D remains unclear. Germline loops: CDR1 MGHRA, CDR2 YSYEKL. The CDR3 loop spans 14 amino acids. Trimming took 0 bases from V and 4 from J, leaving 6 bases between them. CDR3 nucleotides: TGCGCCAGCAGCCAAGAATCGGGCACCGGGGAGCTGTTTTTT. This gives the protein CASSQESGTGELFF.

This clonotype was counted ten times or more. The chain combines TRBV7-2 with TRBJ2-1; TRBD1 agrees at 8 bases. This CDR3 region has 16 residues. Per germline, CDR1 SGHTA and CDR2 FQGNSA. V was pared by 3 bases and J by 4 bases, with 8 bases of the junction left unmatched. Written as DNA, the CDR3 is TGTGCCAGCAGCTTCACCGGGACAGGAGTTTACAATGAGCAGTTCTTC. This encodes CASSFTGTGVYNEQFF.

This clonotype was observed a few times. This chain uses TRBV20-1 with TRBJ2-7; D may be TRBD1 or TRBD2 (6 bases each). Germline V gene sequence: CDR1 DFQATT, CDR2 SNEGSKA (reference sequence). The CDR3 consists of 14 residues. V lost 0 bases and J lost 6, with 15 bases in between. The CDR3: CSARDRQAGCEQYF. CDR3 nucleotides: TGCAGTGCTAGAGACAGACAGGCGGGGTGCGAGCAGTACTTC.

This clonotype was seen repeatedly, ten times or more. The chain carries TRBV7-8 and TRBJ2-1; D is tentatively TRBD1 or TRBD2 (5 bases each). Trimming shortened V by 3 bases and J by 7 bases, and 16 bases separated the two germline ends. Germline V gene data show CDR1 as SGHVS and CDR2 as FQNEAQ. The CDR3 runs 15 residues. For the CDR3, the DNA is TGTGCCAGCAGCTTCGGGACCCTATCTTTTAATGAGCAGTTCTTC. Translated: CASSFGTLSFNEQFF.

This clonotype was detected ten times or more. V and J are TRBV6-1 and TRBJ1-6; the match to TRBD1 covers 9 bases. Trimming cost V 4 bases and J 11 bases; bases outside gene matches: 12. The CDR3 is made up of 16 amino acids. Germline CDR1 and CDR2: MNHNS and SASEGT. This chain's CDR3 is CASSVPTTGGNAPLHF. CDR3 DNA sequence: TGTGCCAGCAGTGTCCCCACTACAGGGGGCAACGCACCCCTCCACTTT.

V and J are TRBV15 and TRBJ2-7, with D perhaps matching TRBD2 (5 bases). Trimming cost V 0 bases and J 8 bases, with 20 bases left between them. The CDR3 is 16 residues long. CDR1 LNHNV and CDR2 YYDKDF come from the germline V gene (reference sequence). CDR3 protein: CATSRDPKGWSGKQYF. Here the CDR3 DNA reads TGTGCCACCAGCAGAGATCCGAAGGGTTGGTCGGGAAAGCAGTACTTC. Combining the CDR3 with reference TRBV15 and TRBJ2-7 gives the whole variable domain DAMVIQNPRYQVTQFGKPVTLSCSQTLNHNVMYWYQQKSSQAPKLLFHYYDKDFNNEADTPDNFQSRRPNTSFCFLDIRSPGLGDTAMYLCATSRDPKGWSGKQYFGPGTRLTVT.

This clonotype was found many times. This chain connects TRBV6-6 to TRBJ1-2; 7 bases line up with TRBD1. CDR3 length equals 15 residues. CDR1 MNHNY and CDR2 SVGAGI come from the germline V gene (reference sequence). Losses at the gene ends were 5 bases for V and 4 bases for J; bases not matched to a gene: 10. For the CDR3, the DNA is TGTGCCAGCAGTCAACCGCGGACAGGCGGCTATGGCTACACCTTC. Amino acids: CASSQPRTGGYGYTF.

V gene TRBV29-1 combines with J gene TRBJ2-3; no definite D call. Germline V lookup: CDR1 SQVTM, CDR2 ANQGSEA. V was cut by 4 bases and J by 6 bases, with 14 bases left in between. CDR3 length equals 13 residues. In nucleotides, the CDR3 is TGCAGCGTTGCGGCCTTGGGGATGGATACGCAGTATTTT. Its protein product is CSVAALGMDTQYF.

This chain connects TRBV11-2 to TRBJ2-1, with 7 bases lining up with TRBD2. V was pared by 5 bases and J by 10 bases, with 8 bases of the junction left unmatched. The CDR3 spans 13 residues. Germline assignment: CDR1 SGHAT and CDR2 FQNNGV. The CDR3 loop reads CASSPPGGGEQFF. CDR3 sequence (DNA): TGTGCCAGCAGCCCGCCGGGGGGTGGCGAGCAGTTCTTC.

This clonotype was seen repeatedly, ten times or more. A much bigger clone sits one base away, suggesting this may be a read error. The gene calls are TRBV6-5 and TRBJ2-5; no clear D gene. From germline, CDR1 is MNHEY and CDR2 SVGAGI. V was pared by 2 bases and J by 2 bases, with 9 bases between. The CDR3 runs to 14 residues. The CDR3 DNA follows: TGTGCCAGCAGTTACGCGTACAGACAAGAGACCCAGTACTTC. This gives the protein CASSYAYRQETQYF.

Remarks on this clonotype: This clone may be a read error of a much larger clone one base away. V and J are TRBV18 and TRBJ1-2, with 7 bases aligning to TRBD1. From germline, CDR1 is KGHSH and CDR2 LQKENI. The CDR3 length is 16 residues. As DNA, the CDR3 is TGTGCCAGCTCACCAGCCGGGACAGCCGCAAACTGTGGCTACACCTTC. Translated: CASSPAGTAANCGYTF.

The chain carries TRBV12-3 or TRBV12-4 and TRBJ1-1; the D is unclear. This CDR3 region has 13 residues. Trimming removed 5 bases at V and 4 bases at J, with 11 bases between. CDR3 DNA sequence: TGTGCCAGCAGTGCATATGGGAGCACTGAAGCTTTCTTT. Its translation is CASSAYGSTEAFF.

Points on this clonotype: At one end the junction does not follow the germline gene, possibly because of a read error. This chain connects TRBV27 to TRBJ2-7; 8 bases are a match to TRBD2. The CDR3 is 14 amino acids. Germline loops: CDR1 MNHEY, CDR2 SMNVEV (reference sequence). CDR3 loop: CACSLAGTYYEQYF. The CDR3 nucleotides read TGTGCCTGCAGTTTAGCGGGGACTTACTACGAGCAGTACTTC.

This rearrangement joins TRBV7-9 to TRBJ2-1; D call uncertain. CDR3 length equals 13 residues. Germline V gives CDR1 SEHNR, CDR2 FQNEAQ (reference sequence). V gave up 8 bases and J gave up 3 bases, with 11 bases separating them. In DNA, the CDR3 is TGTGCCAGCCGTCCTAGGTACTACAATGAGCAGTTCTTC. Translated: CASRPRYYNEQFF.

This clonotype occurred many times. The gene calls are TRBV6-4 and TRBJ2-1, with D perhaps matching TRBD1 (6 bases). The V and J ends lost 0 bases and 5 bases respectively, with 17 bases between them. Germline V gene data show CDR1 as MRHNA and CDR2 as SNTAGT. The CDR3 extends over 17 amino acids. CDR3 sequence (DNA): TGTGCCAGCAGTGACTCGCGTCAGGGACAAATACACAATGAGCAGTTCTTC. Its translation is CASSDSRQGQIHNEQFF.

The chain has TRBV28 and TRBJ2-2; D is undetermined. CDR1 is MDHEN and CDR2 is SYDVKM in the germline V gene. The CDR3 covers 14 residues. Trimming took off 3 bases at V and 0 bases at J, with 5 bases between the two ends. The DNA for the CDR3 is TGTGCCAGCAGTTTGCCGCCGAACACCGGGGAGCTGTTTTTT. This codes for CASSLPPNTGELFF.